This T cell receptor beta chain was sequenced in a study of blood T cell repertoires in COVID-19. At the level of the study: COVID-19 samples collected from the United States, Italy and Spain covered acute and convalescent phases. Sample material is recorded as cDNA or gDNA derived from T cells, B-cell-depleted T cells, or PBMCs.

The length of the CDR3 is 16 residues. From germline, CDR1 is SGHDN and CDR2 FVKESK. V lost 0 bases, J lost 0 bases, and 12 bases lay in between. Original handling: Amplified reference gene primers provided the basis for estimating nucleated cell counts. Produced via immunoSEQ multiplex PCR; TCRdb's table is partial and in-frame only. V and J calls and clone size are copied from that table; D and trimming were computed from the DNA. This sample has some 150,000 clones, with around four fifths found just once. The receptor was isolated from a man in his 70s with acute or convalescent COVID-19. V is TRBV14 and J is TRBJ2-7; D remains ambiguous. The sample consisted of peripheral blood. The CDR3 bases are TGTGCCAGCAGCCAAGATCGAGGATTCTTCTCCTACGAGCAGTACTTC. Residues: CASSQDRGFFSYEQYF.